The clone carrying this T cell receptor (beta chain) was seen only a few times. Its antigen is still unknown. The sample's time point: patch test 1, 2 weeks after DPC sensitization. Stated treatment: therapeutic diphenylcyclopropenone sensitization with weekly scalp DPC. This record comes from a study of human T cells and chemical hapten exposure. The overall study: The study traced per-sample TCR yield variation mainly to small differences in pooled library volumes.

Study-wide findings and caveats: PT1 expanded TCR numbers rose with patch test score. There was no change with DPC sensitization in TCRs above 1 in 1000 frequency.

A single record per CDR3 protein comes from TCRdb applying MiXCR to the RACE reads. The sample has about 120,000 distinct CDR3 sequences, roughly 13% seen once. The sample consisted of whole blood, taken in connection with sensitization to the hapten diphenylcyclopropenone (DPC). This clonotype was sampled from a man aged 18-30 years with alopecia areata. Some clones in this sample may be carry-over from other donors' samples.

CDR3 sequence reads: CATGTGVGNTIYF. The CDR3 DNA follows: TGTGCCACCGGGACAGGTGTTGGAAACACCATATATTTT. The J gene is TRBJ1-3, the V gene TRBV6-2 or TRBV6-3, with 8 bases aligning to TRBD1. CDR3 length: 13 residues. Germline V gene sequence: CDR1 MNHEY, CDR2 SVGEGT. J gave up 3 bases and V 10 bases, and 5 bases lay outside the gene matches.